This TCR beta chain was documented in a study of blood T cell repertoires in COVID-19. Study-level background: The United States, Italy and Spain supplied acute and convalescent COVID-19 samples.

Authors' data handling: Nucleated cell number was recorded as an estimate derived from reference gene primer amplification. The repertoire was sequenced with immunoSEQ multiplex PCR; TCRdb's copy has only in-frame clones and lacks some. From that table come the V and J calls and clone size; the DNA was used to work out D and trimming. The table records 75,000 to 95,000 clones, roughly 70% of them present only once. The CDR3 totals 15 residues. V lost 1 base and J lost 5; bases outside the gene matches: 4. Germline assignment: CDR1 SEHNR and CDR2 FQNEAQ (reference sequence). The specimen sequenced was peripheral blood. The J gene is TRBJ2-3, the V gene TRBV7-9; 9 bases are shared with TRBD1. This TCR came from a woman in her sixties in a cohort sampled during active or convalescent COVID-19. CDR3 DNA: TGTGCCAGCAGCTTAGGGACAGGGGATGTAGATACGCAGTATTTT. Residues: CASSLGTGDVDTQYF.